This TCR beta chain was found in a study of T cell responses to AZD1222 COVID-19 vaccine. Produced via immunoSEQ multiplex PCR; TCRdb's table is partial and in-frame only. This sample carries 80,000 to 100,000 clones, roughly nine tenths of them seen once, and the ten largest clones take 5%. Notes on this clone: Its antigen is still unknown.

Findings and caveats of the study: Females made up more of the donors, who were largely white British, and clonal diversity may have come out too low. Repertoire collection took place solely once the T cell response had peaked. An increase in Spike-specific TCR breadth and depth was observed after two AZD1222 doses.

Germline CDR1 and CDR2: LGHNT and FRNRAP. This CDR3 is 13 amino acids long. V shed 2 bases and J shed 5 bases, with 7 bases lying between them. The clonotype comes from an adult who received the AZD1222 COVID-19 vaccine. The chain has TRBV12-5 and TRBJ1-5; D is unresolved. Specimen: peripheral blood, collected 28 days after the second AZD1222 dose. The DNA for the CDR3 is TGTGCTAGTGGTTTGTATGGGGATCAGCCCCAGCATTTT. This gives the protein CASGLYGDQPQHF. The full variable domain, in which reference TRBV12-5 and TRBJ1-5 provide the parts outside the CDR3, is DARVTQTPRHKVTEMGQEVTMRCQPILGHNTVFWYRQTMMQGLELLAYFRNRAPLDDSGMPKDRFSAEMPDATLATLKIQPSEPRDSAVYFCASGLYGDQPQHFGDGTRLSIL.